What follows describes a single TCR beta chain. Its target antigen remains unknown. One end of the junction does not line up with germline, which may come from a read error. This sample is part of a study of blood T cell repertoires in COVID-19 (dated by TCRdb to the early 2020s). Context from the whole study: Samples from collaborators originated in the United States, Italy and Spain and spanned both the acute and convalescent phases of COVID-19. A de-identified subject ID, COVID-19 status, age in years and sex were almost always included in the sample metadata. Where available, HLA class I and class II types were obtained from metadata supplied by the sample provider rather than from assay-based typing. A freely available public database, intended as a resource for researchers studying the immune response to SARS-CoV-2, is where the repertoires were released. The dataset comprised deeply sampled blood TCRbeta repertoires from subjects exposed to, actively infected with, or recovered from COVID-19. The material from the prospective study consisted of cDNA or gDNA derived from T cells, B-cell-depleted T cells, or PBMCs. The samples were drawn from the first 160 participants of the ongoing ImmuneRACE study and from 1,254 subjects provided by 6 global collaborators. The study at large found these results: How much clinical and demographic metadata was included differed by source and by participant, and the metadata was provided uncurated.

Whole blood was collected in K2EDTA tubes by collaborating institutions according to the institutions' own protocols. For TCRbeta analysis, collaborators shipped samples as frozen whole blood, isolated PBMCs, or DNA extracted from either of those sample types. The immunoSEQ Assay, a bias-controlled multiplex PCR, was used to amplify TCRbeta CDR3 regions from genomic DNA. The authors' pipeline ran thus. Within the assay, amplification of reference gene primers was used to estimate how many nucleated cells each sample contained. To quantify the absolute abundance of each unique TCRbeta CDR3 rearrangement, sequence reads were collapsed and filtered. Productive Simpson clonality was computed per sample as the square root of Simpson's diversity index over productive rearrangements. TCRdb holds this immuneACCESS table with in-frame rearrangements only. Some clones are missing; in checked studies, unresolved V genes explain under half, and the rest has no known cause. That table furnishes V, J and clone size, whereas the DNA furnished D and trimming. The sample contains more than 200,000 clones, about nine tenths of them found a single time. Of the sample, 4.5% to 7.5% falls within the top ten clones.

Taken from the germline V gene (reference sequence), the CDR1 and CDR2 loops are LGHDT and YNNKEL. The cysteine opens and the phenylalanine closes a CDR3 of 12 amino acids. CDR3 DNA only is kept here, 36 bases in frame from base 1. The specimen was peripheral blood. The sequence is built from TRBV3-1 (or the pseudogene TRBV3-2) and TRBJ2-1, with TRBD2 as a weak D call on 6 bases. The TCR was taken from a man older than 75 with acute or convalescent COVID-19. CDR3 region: CASSQGLVGGIF. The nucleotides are TGTGCCAGCAGCCAGGGACTTGTTGGGGGGATCTTC.